This is a list of T cell receptor beta chains from one sample in a study of blood T cell repertoires in COVID-19. Generated by immunoSEQ multiplex PCR, the TCRdb table keeps only in-frame clones and is missing some. Altogether about 380,000 clones are present, roughly 84% being singletons, with the ten largest covering roughly 3%. Input material: PBMCs or T cells enriched from blood (not recorded which). The receptors here all came from a woman under 40 who had recovered from COVID-19. Both conserved end residues are part of each CDR3. A D gene is named only where the DNA matches it firmly. Size is stated for part of the rows, as once, few or many counts, or as a class when the clone is expanded.

clone_size: NA
j_call: TRBJ2-1
d_call: TRBD1
v_call: TRBV9
cdr3_nt: TGTGCCAGCAGCGTAGAGGGGACAGGTAGCAATGAGCAGTTCTTC
cdr3_aa: CASSVEGTGSNEQFF

clone_size: NA
j_call: TRBJ1-1
d_call: NA
v_call: TRBV6-1
cdr3_nt: TGTGCCAGCAGTGTGGAGGGACTGACGGTGAAAACTGAAGCTTTCTTT
cdr3_aa: CASSVEGLTVKTEAFF

clone_size: NA
j_call: TRBJ1-2
d_call: NA
v_call: TRBV5-1
cdr3_nt: TGCGCCAGCAGCTTGGATGAGGAAGGACATTACTATGGCTACACCTTC
cdr3_aa: CASSLDEEGHYYGYTF

clone_size: NA
j_call: TRBJ1-5
d_call: NA
v_call: TRBV5-5
cdr3_nt: TGTGCCAGCAGCTTGCGGGGAACTGGCAATCAGCCCCAGCATTTT
cdr3_aa: CASSLRGTGNQPQHF

clone_size: NA
j_call: TRBJ2-7
d_call: NA
v_call: TRBV28
cdr3_nt: TGTGCCAGCAGTTTAGCCGGGGTCGGGGGCGAGCAGTACTTC
cdr3_aa: CASSLAGVGGEQYF

clone_size: NA
j_call: TRBJ1-1
d_call: NA
v_call: TRBV9
cdr3_nt: TGTGCCAGCAGCGTAGCTCCGGGGAAACACACTGAAGCTTTCTTT
cdr3_aa: CASSVAPGKHTEAFF

clone_size: NA
j_call: TRBJ1-1
d_call: NA
v_call: TRBV28
cdr3_nt: TGTGCCAGCAGTTTAACCGGGGTGAACACTGAAGCTTTCTTT
cdr3_aa: CASSLTGVNTEAFF

clone_size: few
j_call: TRBJ1-6
d_call: TRBD1
v_call: TRBV7-9
cdr3_nt: TGTGCCAGCAGCTTAGGGGACAGACGACTTGGTTCACCCCTCCACTTT
cdr3_aa: CASSLGDRRLGSPLHF

clone_size: NA
j_call: TRBJ2-5
d_call: TRBD2
v_call: TRBV28
cdr3_nt: TGTGCCAGCAGTTCCCGGACTAGCCTCAGAGGGGCCCAGTACTTC
cdr3_aa: CASSSRTSLRGAQYF

clone_size: NA
j_call: TRBJ2-2
d_call: NA
v_call: TRBV3-1/TRBV3-2
cdr3_nt: TGTGCCAGCAGCCAAGATCCCTTTCGGGGGAGGAACACCGGGGAGCTGTTTTTT
cdr3_aa: CASSQDPFRGRNTGELFF

clone_size: many
j_call: TRBJ2-2
d_call: TRBD2
v_call: TRBV24-1
cdr3_nt: TGTGCCACCAGTGAGGAATCCTCTAGCGGGAAACCCGGGGAGCTGTTTTTT
cdr3_aa: CATSEESSSGKPGELFF

clone_size: NA
j_call: TRBJ2-7
d_call: TRBD2
v_call: TRBV28
cdr3_nt: TGTGCCAGCAATCTTTCAGGGACTAGCTCCTACGAGCAGTACTTC
cdr3_aa: CASNLSGTSSYEQYF